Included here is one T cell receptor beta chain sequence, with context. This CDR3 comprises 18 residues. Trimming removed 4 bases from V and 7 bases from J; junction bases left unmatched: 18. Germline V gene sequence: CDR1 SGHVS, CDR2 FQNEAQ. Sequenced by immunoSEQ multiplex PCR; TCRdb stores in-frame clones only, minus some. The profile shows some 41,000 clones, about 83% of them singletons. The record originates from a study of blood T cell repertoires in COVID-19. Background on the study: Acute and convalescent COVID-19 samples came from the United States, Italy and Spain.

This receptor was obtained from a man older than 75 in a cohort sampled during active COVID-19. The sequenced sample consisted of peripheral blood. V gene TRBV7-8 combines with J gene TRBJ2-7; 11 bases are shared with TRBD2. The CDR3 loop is CASSSTTSGGHFQGEQYF. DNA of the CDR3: TGTGCCAGCAGCTCTACCACTAGCGGGGGCCACTTTCAAGGGGAGCAGTACTTC.